This T cell receptor beta chain was sequenced in a study of cytomegalovirus exposure and HLA in healthy donors. Study-level points and caveats: Indistinguishable V segments, including TRBV6-2 and TRBV6-3, were excluded. TCR beta sequences reportedly predicted most subjects' HLA-A and HLA-B alleles accurately. A missense variant in DCLRE1C was later tied to TCR beta V- and J-gene trimming.

Germline loops: CDR1 SGHTS, CDR2 YDEGEE. This CDR3 contains 14 residues. V dropped 0 bases and J dropped 8; count of bases not matched to a gene: 5. About this clone itself: Antigen: not known.

Amplification used 60 Vbeta primers and 13 Jbeta primers. Clones were read by immunoSEQ multiplex PCR, and TCRdb kept only the in-frame ones, dropping some. The data hold over 150,000 clones, with 65% to 80% observed a single time. Sequenced input: PBMCs. This chain uses TRBV5-8 with TRBJ1-2; TRBD1 agrees at 9 bases. The clonotype was recovered from a woman aged 40-49 years in good health and CMV-seronegative. This CDR3 is CASSLGQGGYGYTF. The CDR3 DNA follows: TGTGCCAGCAGCTTGGGACAGGGGGGGTACGGCTACACCTTC.